This passage covers 14 T cell receptor beta chains from one sample sequenced in a study of T cells in Graves' hyperthyroidism and ophthalmopathy. Amplification of TCR beta CDR3 regions was performed using RNA transcripts as template. An initial round of RT-PCR targeting the TCR CDR3 relied on the HTBI primer set. TCRdb reanalysed the multiplex PCR reads using MiXCR and keeps one entry per CDR3 protein. The repertoire holds a few hundred thousand distinct CDR3 sequences, roughly 15% seen once, with around 5.3% in the top ten. The specimen was blood. These TCRs come from a young woman with Graves' hyperthyroidism.

This clonotype was counted ten times or more. The chain links TRBV12-3 or TRBV12-4 to TRBJ1-2; possibly TRBD1 for D (6 bases). This CDR3 spans 14 amino acids. V was clipped by 6 bases and J by 8 bases, with 19 bases between them. The CDR3 nucleotides are TGTGCCAGCAGGTTAAGGGGGGTTGTTAACGGCTACACCTTC. As protein: CASRLRGVVNGYTF.

The J gene is TRBJ1-3, the V gene TRBV18, with 7 bases that match TRBD1. J lost 7 bases, V lost 3 bases, and 9 bases had no gene match. The CDR3 has 15 residues. Germline V gene lookup returns CDR1 KGHSH and CDR2 LQKENI. This CDR3 reads CASSPIGTEDNTIYF. The CDR3 DNA reads as TGTGCCAGCTCACCGATCGGGACAGAGGATAACACCATATATTTT.

This clonotype was counted only a few times. The rearrangement links TRBV6-2 or TRBV6-3 to TRBJ2-1, with D perhaps matching TRBD1 (5 bases). The CDR3 loop spans 13 amino acids. V gave up 4 bases and J gave up 9 bases, with 13 bases separating them. CDR1 is MNHEY, CDR2 SVGEGT, per germline. The CDR3 region is CASSSAYRGEQFF. The CDR3 DNA reads as TGTGCCAGCAGTTCAGCCTATAGGGGTGAGCAGTTCTTC.

This clonotype was observed many times. The chain couples TRBV12-3 or TRBV12-4 to TRBJ2-3; the match to TRBD2 covers 10 bases. CDR3 size: 16 residues. The V and J ends lost 5 bases and 3 bases, in that order; junction bases with no gene match: 8. CDR3 nucleotides: TGTGCCAGCAGTCGATGGGCTAGCGGGAGTACAGATACGCAGTATTTT. The encoded protein is CASSRWASGSTDTQYF.

This clonotype was detected a few times. The J gene is TRBJ2-3, the V gene TRBV5-1; possible D gene TRBD2, 6 bases. Trimming removed 0 bases from V and 3 bases from J, with 8 bases in between. Germline V lookup: CDR1 SGHRS, CDR2 YFSETQ. This CDR3 comprises 14 residues. CDR3 region: CASSLGRVTDTQYF. The DNA of the CDR3 is TGCGCCAGCAGCTTGGGGAGGGTTACAGATACGCAGTATTTT.

This clonotype was observed a few times. The rearrangement joins TRBV3-1 to TRBJ1-5; 7 bases agree with TRBD1. V gave up 2 bases and J gave up 4 bases; unmatched junction bases: 11. Germline-derived CDR1 and CDR2 are LGHDT and YNNKEL (reference sequence). The CDR3 is 17 amino acids. CDR3 residues: CASSQNSGTARNQPQHF. CDR3 nucleotide sequence: TGTGCCAGCAGCCAAAACTCCGGGACAGCGCGGAATCAGCCCCAGCATTTT.

The sample holds many counts of this clonotype. The chain recombines TRBV27 with TRBJ2-3, with D uncertain. The germline CDR1 and CDR2 sequences are MNHEY and SMNVEV (reference sequence). V gave up 6 bases and J gave up 1 base, with 14 bases separating them. CDR3 length equals 15 residues. CDR3 amino acids: CASRPSWIGTDTQYF. The CDR3 DNA is TGTGCCAGCAGGCCTTCCTGGATAGGCACAGATACGCAGTATTTT.

This clonotype came up many times. This chain connects TRBV3-1 to TRBJ1-1; D is perhaps TRBD1 (6 bases). The germline gives CDR1 LGHDT, CDR2 YNNKEL (reference sequence). The V end was cut by 6 bases, the J end by 1 base, with 12 bases between. The CDR3 contains 14 residues. The DNA for the CDR3 is TGTGCCAGCAGGGAGGGGGGGGAGAACACTGAAGCTTTCTTT. Its protein product is CASREGGENTEAFF.

This clonotype was picked up many times. The V call is TRBV6-1, the J call TRBJ2-7; 9 positions match TRBD1. Trimming cost V 4 bases and J 0 bases; bases outside gene matches: 4. Per germline, CDR1 MNHNS and CDR2 SASEGT. The CDR3 loop spans 15 amino acids. The CDR3 loop is CASSGEDRGSYEQYF. CDR3 nucleotide sequence: TGTGCCAGCAGTGGAGAGGACAGGGGCTCCTACGAGCAGTACTTC.

This clonotype was recorded a few times. The rearrangement uses TRBV9 and TRBJ1-4, with 8 bases lining up with TRBD1. The V gene end was trimmed by 3 bases and the J gene end by 3 bases; junction bases not matched to a gene: 10. CDR1 and CDR2 (germline): SGDLS, YYNGEE. The CDR3 has 17 amino acids. CDR3 in amino acids: CASSERSGGASNEKLFF. The CDR3 DNA is TGTGCCAGCAGCGAACGATCAGGGGGCGCATCTAATGAAAAACTGTTTTTT.

Concerning this clonotype: A single base separates this from a much larger clone, so it may be a read error. The chain couples TRBV30 to TRBJ2-1; D ambiguous. Near its end, the DNA agrees better with TRBJ2-7, so the J call may be wrong. This CDR3 is 11 amino acids long. Looked up from germline, CDR1 is GTSNPN and CDR2 is SVGIG (reference sequence). The CDR3 region has the DNA TGTGCCTGGAGGTTCTACAATGAGCAGTACTTC. It encodes CAWRFYNEQYF.

This clonotype showed up just a few times. The chain is built from TRBV11-2 and TRBJ2-7; 10 bases agree with TRBD2. Germline lookup yields CDR1 SGHAT and CDR2 FQNNGV. The CDR3 spans 16 residues. The junction had 9 bases not matched to a gene; V was cut back by 5 bases and J by 2 bases. CDR3 loop: CASSQEPSGRTYEQYF. The CDR3 DNA reads TGTGCCAGCAGCCAAGAGCCTAGCGGGAGAACCTACGAGCAGTACTTC.

This clonotype was detected ten times or more. The CDR3 loop is CATSDRGLAGVNEQFF. In DNA, the CDR3 is TGTGCCACCAGTGACCGGGGACTAGCGGGAGTTAACGAGCAGTTCTTC. The chain combines TRBV24-1 with TRBJ2-1; 14 positions agree with TRBD2. The germline V gene has CDR1 KGHDR and CDR2 SFDVKD. The length of the CDR3 is 16 residues. The ends lost 4 bases at V and 10 bases at J; junction bases unmatched: 8.

The CDR3 DNA follows: TGTGCCAGTAGTATAGATAGGGCGGTCCGCACAGATACGCAGTATTTT. Protein sequence: CASSIDRAVRTDTQYF. The chain combines TRBV19 with TRBJ2-3; no reliable D call. V lost 0 bases, J lost 1 base, and 11 bases lay in between. CDR3 length equals 16 residues. Germline V gene sequence: CDR1 LNHDA, CDR2 SQIVND (reference sequence).